Presented here are 13 T cell receptor beta chains from one specimen sequenced in a study of graft-versus-host responses after intestinal transplantation. TCRdb's table, derived via immunoSEQ multiplex PCR, lists solely in-frame clones and lacks some. The table shows 21,000 or so clones, with 55% to 70% occurring only once. The material was alloreactive CD4+ T cells from a mixed lymphocyte reaction culture, obtained before intestinal transplant. The subset denotes: CFSE-low proliferating T cells sorted from roughly 6-day pre-transplant mixed lymphocyte reaction (GvH or HvG direction). Source of these receptors: a human patient who received an intestinal transplant.

This clone was seen more than once but under ten times. The rearrangement joins TRBV6-1 to TRBJ1-1, with a weak D call TRBD1 (6 bases). Germline-derived CDR1 and CDR2 are MNHNS and SASEGT. The V gene lost 6 bases and the J gene lost 9 bases, with 8 bases spanning the gap. The CDR3 has 10 residues. CDR3 sequence reads: CASRGGQAFF. CDR3 in DNA: TGTGCCAGCAGAGGGGGACAAGCTTTCTTT.

The V and J genes are TRBV7-2 and TRBJ2-7; tentative D call: TRBD1 (6 bases). This CDR3 is built from 12 residues. V was pared by 4 bases and J by 7 bases, with 11 bases between. Germline CDR1 and CDR2: SGHTA and FQGNSA. DNA for the CDR3: TGTGCCAGCAGCTACAGGGTTTTTGAGCAGTACTTC. This translates into CASSYRVFEQYF.

The chain couples TRBV5-4 to TRBJ1-2, with 9 nucleotides matching TRBD1. V lost 6 bases to trimming and J lost 2 bases; unmatched junction nucleotides: 11. Germline CDR1 and CDR2: SGHNT and YYREEE (reference sequence). This CDR3 has 16 residues. CDR3 loop: CASILLGQGRNYGYTF. The CDR3 nucleotides are TGTGCCAGCATCCTCTTGGGACAGGGAAGAAACTATGGCTACACCTTC.

The chain links TRBV19 to TRBJ1-2, with D possibly TRBD1 on 5 matching bases. Trimming left V 4 bases short and J 0 bases short, with 12 bases between. CDR3 length equals 15 residues. Germline CDR1 LNHDA, CDR2 SQIVND (reference sequence). CDR3 region: CASSTRATSNYGYTF. Written as DNA, the CDR3 is TGTGCCAGTAGTACCAGGGCGACTTCTAACTATGGCTACACCTTC. Combining the CDR3 with reference TRBV19 and TRBJ1-2 gives the whole variable domain DGGITQSPKYLFRKEGQNVTLSCEQNLNHDAMYWYRQDPGQGLRLIYYSQIVNDFQKGDIAEGYSVSREKKESFPLTVTSAQKNPTAFYLCASSTRATSNYGYTFGSGTRLTVV.

This rearrangement joins TRBV11-2 to TRBJ2-5; a possible D gene is TRBD1 (6 bases). V was pared by 3 bases and J by 1 base, with 6 bases between. CDR1 is SGHAT, CDR2 FQNNGV, per germline. The CDR3 covers 13 residues. The CDR3 loop is CASSLGAQETQYF. The DNA for the CDR3 is TGTGCCAGCAGCTTGGGGGCCCAAGAGACCCAGTACTTC.

In this sample, this clone turned up a few times. The chain links TRBV29-1 to TRBJ1-1; 9 nucleotides line up with TRBD1. The CDR3 length is 13 residues. The V gene end was trimmed by 4 bases and the J gene end by 4 bases; junction bases not matched to a gene: 4. Germline V gene lookup returns CDR1 SQVTM and CDR2 ANQGSEA. As DNA, the CDR3 is TGCAGCGTTGTTTCGGGACAGGGCACTGAAGCTTTCTTT. Protein product: CSVVSGQGTEAFF. The variable domain in full, completed from reference TRBV29-1 and TRBJ1-1, reads SAVISQKPSRDICQRGTSLTIQCQVDSQVTMMFWYRQQPGQSLTLIATANQGSEATYESGFVIDKFPISRPNLTFSTLTVSNMSPEDSSIYLCSVVSGQGTEAFFGQGTRLTVV.

This chain links TRBV27 with TRBJ2-3; D perhaps matches TRBD2 (5 bases). Germline CDR1 and CDR2: MNHEY and SMNVEV (reference sequence). This CDR3 is 15 amino acids long. Trimming stripped 3 bases from V and 0 bases from J, with 10 bases between. The CDR3 DNA follows: TGTGCCAGCAGTTTCACTAGGGTGAGCACAGATACGCAGTATTTT. Translation gives CASSFTRVSTDTQYF.

The chain links TRBV27 to TRBJ1-1; D gene uncertain. From germline, CDR1 is MNHEY and CDR2 SMNVEV (reference sequence). This CDR3 comprises 15 residues. With 1 base removed from V and 1 base from J, the gap between germline ends came to 10 bases. CDR3 sequence reads: CASSLLPRANTEAFF. The CDR3 DNA is TGTGCCAGCAGTTTATTACCGAGGGCGAACACTGAAGCTTTCTTT.

As concerns this clone: One end of the junction varies from germline; a read error may be responsible. The same CDR3 is also encoded by other DNA sequences in this sample. The chain combines TRBV10-3 with TRBJ2-1; possible D gene TRBD1, 6 bases. The CDR3 covers 16 residues. CDR1 and CDR2 from the germline V gene are ENHRY and SYGVKD. DNA of the CDR3: TGCGCCATCAGTGAGGGGCAGGGGACATCCTACAATGAGCAGTTCTTC. Protein sequence: CAISEGQGTSYNEQFF.

This clone was counted only a few times. The V and J genes are TRBV6-6 and TRBJ1-2; the D gene is possibly TRBD1 (6 bases). The CDR3 totals 13 residues. Germline CDR1 MNHNY, CDR2 SVGAGI (reference sequence). V was trimmed by 3 bases and J by 3 bases, leaving 8 bases between them. This CDR3 is CASSYNRDYGYTF. CDR3 in DNA: TGTGCCAGCAGTTATAACAGGGACTATGGCTACACCTTC.

The chain uses TRBV10-1 and TRBJ2-5; TRBD2 aligns across 13 bases. The V segment lost 6 bases and the J segment 2 bases; nucleotides outside the gene matches: 6. The germline CDR1 and CDR2 sequences are WNHNN and SYGVQD (reference sequence). This CDR3 contains 16 residues. CDR3 in DNA: TGCGCCAGCAGCCTCGGACTAGCGGGAGAACAAGAGACCCAGTACTTC. Translating gives CASSLGLAGEQETQYF.

This clone is labeled medium-sized. V usage is TRBV4-3 and J usage is TRBJ2-7; perhaps TRBD2 as D (6 bases). Trimming cost V 3 bases and J 0 bases, with 15 bases left between them. The CDR3 covers 16 residues. Germline lookup yields CDR1 LGHNA and CDR2 YSLEER. CDR3 residues: CASSQRNREFSYEQYF. The CDR3 nucleotides read TGCGCCAGCAGCCAGAGGAACCGGGAGTTCTCCTACGAGCAGTACTTC.

The V gene is TRBV5-5, the J gene TRBJ1-1, with D tentatively TRBD1 (6 bases). V lost 4 bases and J 4 bases, leaving 14 bases between the germline ends. Per the germline V gene, CDR1 is SGHKS and CDR2 is YYEKEE (reference sequence). The CDR3 is 14 amino acids. CDR3 sequence reads: CASSLTGIGTEAFF. The CDR3 bases are TGTGCCAGCAGCCTAACAGGGATCGGCACTGAAGCTTTCTTT.